The 5 T cell receptor beta chains reported below all come from one sample, sequenced in a study of spatial heterogeneity in lung cancer. Overall study findings and caveats: Expanded intratumoral alpha and beta TCR counts tracked tumor mutation counts.

These receptors are not linked to any known antigen. Using its own MiXCR run on the 5' RACE reads, TCRdb lists one record per CDR3 protein. This table has over 10,000 distinct CDR3 sequences, about 6% appearing once. Time point given: sample taken at primary tumor resection. The specimen comprised lung tumor tissue, sampled at surgery. The receptors shown here come from a female donor with early-stage non-small cell lung cancer.

This clonotype occurred many times. Found in a library prepared for alpha chains, this beta chain is an off-target read, and its abundance has little meaning. The V gene is TRBV7-2, the J gene TRBJ2-1; 9 nucleotides align to TRBD2. The CDR3 contains 16 residues. V dropped 5 bases and J dropped 7; count of bases not matched to a gene: 12. Germline V gives CDR1 SGHTA, CDR2 FQGNSA. CDR3 region: CASSAFTAGGRNEQFF. For the CDR3, the DNA is TGTGCCAGCAGCGCCTTCACGGCGGGGGGGCGGAATGAGCAGTTCTTC.

Concerning this clonotype itself: This beta chain turned up in a library designed for alpha chains; as an off-target read, its abundance says little. In DNA form, the CDR3 reads TGTGCCAGCAGTTTGGGTACTGAAGCTTTCTTT. This translates into CASSLGTEAFF. This sequence joins TRBV27 and TRBJ1-1; no clear D gene. This CDR3 is built from 11 residues. CDR1 and CDR2 from the germline V gene are MNHEY and SMNVEV (reference sequence). Trimming stripped 3 bases from V and 5 bases from J, with 4 bases between.

By share, this clonotype ranks as large. This beta chain is an unintended read in a library built for alpha chains; its size means little. The genes are TRBV20-1 and TRBJ2-3; D is possibly TRBD1 (6 bases). Trimming took 0 bases from V and 4 from J, leaving 17 bases between them. Germline CDR1 is DFQATT and CDR2 is SNEGSKA (reference sequence). This CDR3 region has 16 residues. The CDR3 coding sequence is TGCAGTGCTAGAGATTCGGGCAGGGGACCGTCAGATACGCAGTATTTT. Its protein is CSARDSGRGPSDTQYF.

Within the sample, this clonotype is medium-sized (0.01 to 0.1%). Because the library targeted alpha chains, this beta chain is an off-target read whose size means little. The gene calls are TRBV11-2 and TRBJ2-7; D is ambiguous. The V end lost 4 bases, the J end lost 6 bases, and 16 bases lay between the germline ends. The CDR3 covers 14 residues. Germline CDR1 is SGHAT and CDR2 is FQNNGV. CDR3 amino acids: CASSYPGSTFEQYF. Here the CDR3 DNA reads TGTGCCAGCAGCTACCCGGGCAGTACCTTCGAGCAGTACTTC.

This clonotype was seen ten or more times. This beta chain came through as a stray read in a library set up for alpha chains, and its size says little. CDR3: CASSSISQGANRRGYTF. Here the CDR3 DNA reads TGTGCCAGCTCGTCAATCAGCCAGGGGGCGAATCGGAGGGGCTACACCTTC. The chain employs TRBV18 and TRBJ1-2, with TRBD1 matching 8 bases. With V trimmed by 6 bases and J by 8 bases, 20 bases remained unmatched. This CDR3 comprises 17 residues. The germline V gene has CDR1 KGHSH and CDR2 LQKENI. Drawing the rest from reference TRBV18 and TRBJ1-2, the complete variable domain is NAGVMQNPRHLVRRRGQEARLRCSPMKGHSHVYWYRQLPEEGLKFMVYLQKENIIDESGMPKERFSAEFPKEGPSILRIQQVVRGDSAAYFCASSSISQGANRRGYTFGSGTRLTVV.